This T cell receptor beta chain was obtained from a study of OX40 agonist ivuxolimab in advanced cancers. For the study at large: Hepatocellular carcinoma, melanoma, renal cell or head and neck cancer occurred in dose-escalation patients.

J gave up 1 base and V 2 bases, and 5 bases lay outside the gene matches. Germline CDR1 is SGHTA and CDR2 is FQGTGA. The CDR3 has 16 residues. Overall study results and limits: Both CD4+ and CD8+ T cell populations in blood had undergone clonal expansion by week 6 at 0.1 to 3.0 mg/kg.

As to this clone: Its target is not known.

The data were produced by immunoSEQ multiplex PCR, yet TCRdb's version contains in-frame clones alone and is incomplete. The sample carries roughly 72,000 clones, approximately 81% recorded once. V and J are TRBV7-3 and TRBJ1-1; 9 nucleotides agree with TRBD1. This TCR was sampled from an adult with an advanced solid tumor such as melanoma, head and neck, liver or kidney cancer. Sequenced material: CD4+ or CD8+ T cells sorted from blood, taken in a trial of the OX40 agonist ivuxolimab. Written as DNA, the CDR3 is TGTGCCAGCAGCTTATTAGGGACAGGGTCGAACACTGAAGCTTTCTTT. It codes for CASSLLGTGSNTEAFF.